This entry lists 10 T cell receptor beta chains sequenced from one sample in a study of T cell responses to AZD1222 COVID-19 vaccine. Here immunoSEQ multiplex PCR was the method, and the copy in TCRdb shows in-frame clones only, minus some. Among approximately 79,000 clones listed, over 70% were seen once. The material sequenced was peripheral blood, taken on day 0 of AZD1222 vaccination. All receptors come from an adult in good health.

V is TRBV10-3 and J is TRBJ1-5; D remains ambiguous. Germline V lookup: CDR1 ENHRY, CDR2 SYGVKD. Trimming pared 4 bases from V and 8 bases from J, leaving 15 bases between. This CDR3 has 14 amino acids. The CDR3 reads CAISVRAMGEPQHF. Written as DNA, the CDR3 is TGTGCCATCAGTGTCCGGGCCATGGGTGAGCCCCAGCATTTT.

This clone was counted once. V is TRBV5-1 and J is TRBJ2-2, with 8 bases identical to TRBD2. The germline CDR1 and CDR2 sequences are SGHRS and YFSETQ. V lost 1 base and J lost 6; bases outside the gene matches: 5. The CDR3 is 15 amino acids. CDR3 sequence: CASSLSVAGSGELFF. CDR3 DNA sequence: TGCGCCAGCAGCTTGTCGGTAGCGGGATCCGGGGAGCTGTTTTTT.

The chain combines TRBV28 with TRBJ2-6; D is ambiguous. Trimming took 4 bases from V and 1 from J, leaving 8 bases between them. Germline V gene data show CDR1 as MDHEN and CDR2 as SYDVKM. The CDR3 is 15 amino acids. The CDR3 nucleotides read TGTGCCAGCAGTTCCCCCTCGTCTGGGGCCAACGTCCTGACTTTC. Translation: CASSSPSSGANVLTF.

The chain links TRBV3-1 (or the pseudogene TRBV3-2) to TRBJ1-1; the match to TRBD1 covers 10 bases. The CDR3 is 15 residues long. Germline CDR1 and CDR2: LGHDT and YNNKEL (reference sequence). Trimming cost V 3 bases and J 5 bases; bases outside gene matches: 6. CDR3 sequence (DNA): TGTGCCAGCAGCCACCTGACAGGGGGCCGGACTGAAGCTTTCTTT. The encoded protein is CASSHLTGGRTEAFF.

The J gene is TRBJ1-5, the V gene TRBV28; no clear D. Germline CDR1 and CDR2: MDHEN and SYDVKM. Trimming cost V 6 bases and J 2 bases, with 20 bases left between them. The CDR3 has 17 residues. The CDR3 coding sequence is TGTGCCAGCAGCCCCGGGAAAGGATCGATAGGCAATCAGCCCCAGCATTTT. Translating gives CASSPGKGSIGNQPQHF.

V is TRBV5-1 and J is TRBJ2-1; 7 bases agree with TRBD2. J lost 1 base, V lost 0 bases, and 7 bases had no gene match. Germline CDR1 SGHRS, CDR2 YFSETQ. The CDR3 runs to 17 residues. This CDR3 is CASSLDLAGASYNEQFF. The CDR3 DNA reads TGCGCCAGCAGCTTGGATCTCGCGGGAGCGTCCTACAATGAGCAGTTCTTC.

The chain joins TRBV6-5 to TRBJ2-1; D is undetermined. V gave up 8 bases and J gave up 9 bases, with 20 bases separating them. Germline loops: CDR1 MNHEY, CDR2 SVGAGI. The CDR3 has 14 amino acids. The CDR3 reads CASLFDPSPAEQFF. For the CDR3, the DNA is TGTGCCAGCCTGTTCGACCCGAGCCCTGCTGAGCAGTTCTTC.

A few counts support this clone. The chain couples TRBV5-1 to TRBJ2-1; 12 nucleotides align to TRBD2. Looked up from germline, CDR1 is SGHRS and CDR2 is YFSETQ. V lost 4 bases to trimming and J lost 4 bases; unmatched junction nucleotides: 15. The CDR3 loop spans 19 amino acids. CDR3 sequence (DNA): TGCGCCAGCAGCCTTCCACCCCTCCGGACTAGCGGGAAGTACAATGAGCAGTTCTTC. It codes for CASSLPPLRTSGKYNEQFF.

The chain links TRBV27 to TRBJ1-6; TRBD1 aligns across 7 bases. Per the germline V gene, CDR1 is MNHEY and CDR2 is SMNVEV (reference sequence). This CDR3 is 15 amino acids long. V shed 3 bases and J 6 bases; nucleotides not matched to a gene: 5. CDR3 sequence: CASSFLGTANSPLHF. DNA for the CDR3: TGTGCCAGCAGTTTTCTCGGGACAGCTAATTCACCCCTCCACTTT.

This clone was seen just once. The chain has TRBV18 and TRBJ2-2; TRBD1 matches at 8 bases. Per germline, CDR1 KGHSH and CDR2 LQKENI. The CDR3 is made up of 13 amino acids. V gave up 5 bases and J gave up 5 bases; unmatched junction bases: 1. The CDR3 nucleotides read TGTGCCAGCTCAGACAGGGGAACCGGGGAGCTGTTTTTT. This sequence encodes CASSDRGTGELFF. The entire variable domain, with the rest obtained from reference TRBV18 and TRBJ2-2, is as follows: NAGVMQNPRHLVRRRGQEARLRCSPMKGHSHVYWYRQLPEEGLKFMVYLQKENIIDESGMPKERFSAEFPKEGPSILRIQQVVRGDSAAYFCASSDRGTGELFFGEGSRLTVL.